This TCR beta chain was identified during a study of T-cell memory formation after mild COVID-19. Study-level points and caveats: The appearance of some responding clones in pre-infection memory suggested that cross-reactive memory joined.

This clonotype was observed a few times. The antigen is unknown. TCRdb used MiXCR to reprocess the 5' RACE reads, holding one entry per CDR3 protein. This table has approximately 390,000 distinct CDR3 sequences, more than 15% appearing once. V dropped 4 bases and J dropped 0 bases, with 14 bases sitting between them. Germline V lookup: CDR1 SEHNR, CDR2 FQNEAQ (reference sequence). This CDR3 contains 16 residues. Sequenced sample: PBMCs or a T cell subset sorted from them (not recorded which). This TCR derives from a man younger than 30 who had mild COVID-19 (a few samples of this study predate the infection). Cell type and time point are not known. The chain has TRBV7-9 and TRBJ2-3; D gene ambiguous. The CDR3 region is CASSSHLLASTDTQYF. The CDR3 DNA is TGTGCCAGCAGCTCCCACCTTCTGGCTAGCACAGATACGCAGTATTTT.